The rows below give T cell receptor beta chains drawn from one sample of a study of T-cell memory formation after mild COVID-19. TCRdb re-called the 5' RACE reads with MiXCR, one entry per CDR3 protein. The repertoire has around 220,000 distinct CDR3 sequences, about a sixth of them found once; the top ten carry approximately 3.5%. The specimen was PBMCs or a T cell subset sorted from them (not recorded which). All receptors come from a man in his late teens or twenties who had mild COVID-19 (a few samples of this study predate the infection). Cell type and time point are not known. Both conserved end residues are part of each CDR3. Fields, in order: V gene, J gene, D gene, clone size, CDR3 DNA, CDR3 protein. The D gene is left open where the match is weak. For some rows the clone size is stated as once, few or many, or as a class when expanded; others skip it.

TRBV20-1,TRBJ1-2,.,.,TGCAGTGCTACGGCAGAGTCTAACTATGGCTACACCTTC,CSATAESNYGYTF
TRBV5-1,TRBJ1-3,.,few,TGCGCCAGCAGCTTGAGTTCTGGAACTTCTTCTGGAAACACCATATATTTT,CASSLSSGTSSGNTIYF
TRBV5-1,TRBJ2-6,.,many,TGCGCCAGCAGCCCCCAGGGTAATGGGGCCAACGTCCTGACTTTC,CASSPQGNGANVLTF
TRBV10-3,TRBJ2-4,.,.,TGTGCCATCAGTGGATACGGGGAAGCCAAAAACATTCAGTACTTC,CAISGYGEAKNIQYF
TRBV7-2,TRBJ1-4,.,.,TGTGCCAGCAGCCCATTACTAGAAATGGGTAATGAAAAACTGTTTTTT,CASSPLLEMGNEKLFF
TRBV6-5,TRBJ1-4,.,few,TGTGCCAGCAGACCTCAGGGGAGTAATGAAAAACTGTTTTTT,CASRPQGSNEKLFF
TRBV5-6,TRBJ2-5,.,many,TGTGCCAGCAGCATAGTAGGGAGGCAAGAGACCCAGTACTTC,CASSIVGRQETQYF
TRBV7-9,TRBJ2-5,.,.,TGTGCCAGCAGCGGAGGTGGGGGTCGGGAGACCCAGTACTTC,CASSGGGGRETQYF
TRBV30,TRBJ1-5,TRBD1,.,TGTGCCTGGAGTTCCGGGACAGGGAATCGTCAGCCCCAGCATTTT,CAWSSGTGNRQPQHF
TRBV6-5,TRBJ1-1,.,.,TGTGCCAGCACCGCACAGGGGAACACTGAAGCTTTCTTT,CASTAQGNTEAFF
TRBV10-3,TRBJ1-5,.,.,TGTGCCATCAGTGAGGGACAGTTACAGCCCCAGCATTTT,CAISEGQLQPQHF
TRBV6-5,TRBJ1-2,.,.,.,CASSSTFGQGACTF
TRBV4-2,TRBJ2-1,.,.,TGTGCCAGCAGAAATGGCAGGAGCTCCTACAATGAGCAGTTCTTC,CASRNGRSSYNEQFF
TRBV4-1,TRBJ1-5,TRBD1,few,TGCGCCAGCAGCCTGACATTGACAGGGGCTTTGACGATTCAAAATCAGCCCCAGCATTTT,CASSLTLTGALTIQNQPQHF
TRBV5-1,TRBJ2-5,.,many,TGCGCCAGCAGCTTGGCCGGTGGAGTCCGAGAGACCCAGTACTTC,CASSLAGGVRETQYF
TRBV9,TRBJ2-7,.,.,TGTGCCAGCAGCGTAGAGACCGGGGGCTTGGGAGAGCAGTACTTC,CASSVETGGLGEQYF
TRBV7-2,TRBJ1-2,.,.,TGTGCCAGCAGCAGCGGGAAGGGCGATGGCTACACCTTC,CASSSGKGDGYTF
TRBV2,TRBJ2-7,.,.,TGTGCCAGCGGTAAAGGACAACCATCGCACGAGCAGTACTTC,CASGKGQPSHEQYF
TRBV2,TRBJ2-5,.,few,TGTGCCAGCAGTGAAGCGTCACAAGAGACCCAGTACTTC,CASSEASQETQYF
TRBV11-2,TRBJ2-7,.,few,TGTGCCAGCAGCTTAGGTAGAGGGGGAGCTGTGTACTTC,CASSLGRGGAVYF
TRBV20-1,TRBJ2-5,TRBD2,.,TGCAGTGCGCCTCGGATAGCGGGGGGGCAGGAGACCCAGTACTTC,CSAPRIAGGQETQYF
TRBV9,TRBJ2-5,.,.,TGTGCCAGCACCACCCGACATCGGAGGGGCCAAGAGACCCAGTACTTC,CASTTRHRRGQETQYF
TRBV5-1,TRBJ1-1,.,.,TGCGCCAGCAGCTTGGTGGGAGGCTCCGGGCGGAGTGAAGCTTTCTTT,CASSLVGGSGRSEAFF
TRBV5-5,TRBJ2-7,TRBD1,.,TGTGCCAGCAGCCGGGACAGGGGGGGCGAGCAGTACTTC,CASSRDRGGEQYF
TRBV5-1,TRBJ1-1,.,few,TGCGCCAGCAGCGAACCGGGGGGGGTACGGGCTGAAGCTTTCTTT,CASSEPGGVRAEAFF
TRBV7-9,TRBJ2-1,.,few,TGTGCCAGCAGCTTAGAGGGGGCACGGACTAGTAATTGGAATGAGCAGTTCTTC,CASSLEGARTSNWNEQFF
TRBV9,TRBJ1-1,.,.,TGTGCCAGCAGCGTAGGATGGAAGGAGGAAGCTTTCTTT,CASSVGWKEEAFF
TRBV20-1,TRBJ2-1,.,.,TGCAGCCTCTTTGGGCTAGGTCCGTACAATGAGCAGTTCTTC,CSLFGLGPYNEQFF
TRBV4-1,TRBJ2-3,.,.,TGCGCCAGCAGCCACCGAGCGAGAGAAGACACAGATACGCAGTATTTT,CASSHRAREDTDTQYF
TRBV5-1,TRBJ2-3,TRBD2,.,TGCGCCAGCAGCCCCGAATTTAGCGGGGGGTACACAGATACGCAGTATTTT,CASSPEFSGGYTDTQYF
TRBV20-1,TRBJ2-4,.,few,TGCAGTGCAGGAGGGGCATTAAAAAACATTCAGTACTTC,CSAGGALKNIQYF
TRBV12-3/TRBV12-4,TRBJ1-2,.,.,TGTGCCAGCAGTTTTGTGGGTGTTCCGAGGGGCTACACCTTC,CASSFVGVPRGYTF
TRBV5-1,TRBJ2-1,TRBD2,.,TGCGCCAGCAGCTTGTCGACTAGCGGGGGGAAGGAGAATGAGCAGTTCTTC,CASSLSTSGGKENEQFF
TRBV5-1,TRBJ2-3,.,few,TGCGCCAGCCACGAAGCAGATACGCAGTATTTT,CASHEADTQYF
TRBV9,TRBJ2-1,TRBD2,few,TGTGCCAGCAGCGTCCGGACTAGCGGGGGGCTTAATGAGCAGTTCTTC,CASSVRTSGGLNEQFF
TRBV5-1,TRBJ2-3,TRBD2,few,TGCGCCAGCAGCTCGACTAGCGGGGGAGAGGGGACGCAGTATTTT,CASSSTSGGEGTQYF
TRBV5-1,TRBJ2-1,TRBD1,.,TGCGCCAGCAGCTCGGGGACAGGGGGCTTGTCCTACAATGACCAGTTCTTC,CASSSGTGGLSYNDQFF
TRBV7-7,TRBJ2-5,TRBD2,.,TGTGCTAGCAGCCCCCTGGGAGCGGGGAACCAAGAGACCCAGTACTTC,CASSPLGAGNQETQYF
TRBV6-2/TRBV6-3,TRBJ1-5,.,.,TGTGCCAGCAGTTCCTCCTCCTCACTTAGCAATCAGCCCCAGCATTTT,CASSSSSSLSNQPQHF
TRBV5-1,TRBJ2-1,.,few,TGCGCCAGCAGCCCGGATATGGGACCCAAGTATGAGCAGTTCTTC,CASSPDMGPKYEQFF
TRBV27,TRBJ2-7,.,.,TGTGCCAGCAGCCATGGGCCGTCCTACGAGCAGTACTTC,CASSHGPSYEQYF
TRBV4-3,TRBJ2-3,TRBD2,.,TGCGCCAGCAGCCAAGCGATGAGCGGGGGACCCTCTAGCACAGATACGCAGTATTTT,CASSQAMSGGPSSTDTQYF
TRBV29-1,TRBJ2-5,TRBD2,.,TGCAGCGTTGGGGGACTACAAGAGACCCAGTACTTC,CSVGGLQETQYF
TRBV15,TRBJ2-3,TRBD2,.,TGTGCCACCTCGATAGCGGGGGGAGTGAAGTATTTT,CATSIAGGVKYF
TRBV29-1,TRBJ2-3,.,many,TGCAGCGCGTCTGACAGCCGCACAGATACGCAGTATTTT,CSASDSRTDTQYF
TRBV2,TRBJ2-7,.,.,TGTGCCAGCAGTGGCAGGGTCAGTACTTACGAGCAGTACTTC,CASSGRVSTYEQYF
TRBV12-3/TRBV12-4,TRBJ2-3,.,.,TGTGCCAGCGGGGGATTGAGAACAGATACGCAGTATTTT,CASGGLRTDTQYF
TRBV5-5,TRBJ1-5,TRBD1,.,TGTGCCAGCAGCTCAGGGGGTGGCAATCAGCCCCAGCATTTT,CASSSGGGNQPQHF
TRBV12-3/TRBV12-4,TRBJ1-4,.,.,TGTGCCAGCAGTGGGAGCGTAAATGAAAAACTGTTTTTT,CASSGSVNEKLFF
TRBV27,TRBJ1-2,TRBD1,.,TGTGCCAGCTGGGGACAGGCCTCCTATGGCTACACCTTC,CASWGQASYGYTF
TRBV15,TRBJ1-1,.,few,TGTGCCACCAGCCCCAGAGGAGGGGTTGTCACTGAAGCTTTCTTT,CATSPRGGVVTEAFF
TRBV20-1,TRBJ1-1,.,.,TGCAGTGCCCAGCCGGGACAACTGAACACTGAAGCTTTCTTT,CSAQPGQLNTEAFF
TRBV4-3,TRBJ1-2,.,.,TGCGCCAGCAGCCAAGATACGGCAGGGTCATATGGCTACACCTTC,CASSQDTAGSYGYTF